This record covers a single T cell receptor beta chain. This sample is part of a study of T cell changes during pregnancy in multiple sclerosis. The method was immunoSEQ multiplex PCR; TCRdb's version includes in-frame clones alone and lacks a portion of them. The sample includes more than 25,000 clones, 89% of them seen just once. Germline V gives CDR1 SGHRS, CDR2 YFSETQ. The CDR3 sequence is 15 residues long. V gave up 0 bases and J gave up 3 bases; unmatched junction bases: 4. This receptor was identified in a female donor with multiple sclerosis, enrolled in a pregnancy study. The sequencing here drew on CD8+ T cells from peripheral blood mononuclear cells, taken after pregnancy. V gene TRBV5-1 combines with J gene TRBJ1-2, with TRBD1 matching 8 bases. CDR3 sequence: CASSLVLGQDYGYTF. DNA for the CDR3: TGCGCCAGCAGCTTGGTTCTGGGACAGGACTATGGCTACACCTTC.